Shown below are 15 T cell receptor beta chains from a single sample sequenced in a study of OX40 agonist ivuxolimab in advanced cancers. Some clones are missing from TCRdb's copy, which holds only in-frame ones; the method was immunoSEQ multiplex PCR. In the table there are 77,000 or so clones, around 85% of which are singletons. This specimen was CD4+ or CD8+ T cells sorted from blood, taken in a trial of the OX40 agonist ivuxolimab. The origin of the receptors is an adult with an advanced solid tumor such as melanoma, head and neck, liver or kidney cancer.

V and J are TRBV27 and TRBJ2-3; 10 bases map to TRBD2. Germline V gene lookup returns CDR1 MNHEY and CDR2 SMNVEV (reference sequence). The ends lost 5 bases at V and 1 base at J; junction bases unmatched: 3. The CDR3 sequence is 15 residues long. Written as DNA, the CDR3 is TGTGCCAGCAGTACTCTAGCGGGAGGCACAGATACGCAGTATTTT. This sequence encodes CASSTLAGGTDTQYF.

The V call is TRBV19, the J call TRBJ1-2, with 7 bases that match TRBD1. V gave up 5 bases and J gave up 2 bases; unmatched junction bases: 8. This CDR3 is 15 amino acids long. The germline V gene encodes CDR1 LNHDA and CDR2 SQIVND (reference sequence). DNA of the CDR3: TGTGCCAGTAGTGGAAGCACAGGGGAAAACTATGGCTACACCTTC. It specifies CASSGSTGENYGYTF.

The CDR3 here is CASSPFLAYEQYF. The CDR3 DNA is TGTGCCAGCAGTCCGTTTTTAGCCTACGAGCAGTACTTC. The chain employs TRBV6-5 and TRBJ2-7; no clear D gene. Looked up from germline, CDR1 is MNHEY and CDR2 is SVGAGI. The CDR3 covers 13 residues. Trimming removed 5 bases from V and 2 bases from J, with 10 bases in between.

The chain couples TRBV7-3 to TRBJ2-5; D unclear. Germline lookup yields CDR1 SGHTA and CDR2 FQGTGA. V lost 5 bases to trimming and J lost 5 bases, with 9 bases between them. The CDR3 has 12 amino acids. As DNA, the CDR3 is TGTGCCAGCAGCCGAATCGGGGAGACCCAGTACTTC. Translation: CASSRIGETQYF.

The rearrangement uses TRBV7-3 and TRBJ2-6; D ambiguous. CDR1 and CDR2 (germline): SGHTA, FQGTGA. This CDR3 spans 16 amino acids. The V end lost 2 bases, the J end lost 4 bases, and 12 bases lay between the germline ends. The CDR3 is CASSLGQSSGANVLTF. Here the CDR3 DNA reads TGTGCCAGCAGCTTAGGGCAATCATCAGGGGCCAACGTCCTGACTTTC.

This rearrangement joins TRBV7-8 to TRBJ2-1, with D maybe TRBD1 (6 bases). The CDR3 length is 15 residues. V lost 5 bases and J lost 4, with 15 bases in between. Per the germline V gene, CDR1 is SGHVS and CDR2 is FQNEAQ. The chain's CDR3 is CASSNTGIGYNEQFF. In DNA form, the CDR3 reads TGTGCCAGCAGCAACACAGGGATTGGGTACAATGAGCAGTTCTTC.

This clone has only one observation. This chain links TRBV11-2 with TRBJ2-1; 11 nucleotides match TRBD2. From germline, CDR1 is SGHAT and CDR2 FQNNGV. V lost 4 bases, J lost 7 bases, and 9 bases stayed unmatched. The CDR3 has 16 residues. The CDR3 loop is CASSYPGTSGRNEQFF. The CDR3 DNA sequence: TGTGCCAGCAGCTACCCCGGGACTAGCGGTCGGAATGAGCAGTTCTTC.

The V gene is TRBV4-1, the J gene TRBJ2-2; D is ambiguous. Trimming cost V 4 bases and J 5 bases, with 14 bases left between them. CDR1 is MGHRA, CDR2 YSYEKL, per germline. The CDR3 contains 15 residues. The CDR3 protein is CASSPGVMGTGELFF. The CDR3 DNA reads as TGCGCCAGCAGCCCCGGCGTCATGGGGACCGGGGAGCTGTTTTTT.

This clone occurred once. The V gene is TRBV6-6, the J gene TRBJ2-7; D possibly uses TRBD1 or TRBD2 (7 bases each). The length of the CDR3 is 14 residues. The ends were cut back, 6 bases at V and 5 bases at J, with 17 bases in the middle. Germline loops: CDR1 MNHNY, CDR2 SVGAGI (reference sequence). The CDR3 spells CASSRGREGHEQYF. The CDR3 nucleotides are TGTGCCAGCAGCAGGGGGAGGGAAGGTCACGAGCAGTACTTC.

V is TRBV7-2 and J is TRBJ2-5; perhaps TRBD1 as D (6 bases). The germline V gene has CDR1 SGHTA and CDR2 FQGNSA. The V and J ends lost 5 bases and 1 base respectively, with 17 bases between them. CDR3 length: 16 residues. CDR3 region: CASSPPGHRVQETQYF. As DNA, the CDR3 is TGTGCCAGCAGCCCTCCCGGACACAGGGTCCAAGAGACCCAGTACTTC.

This clone was recorded once. V gene TRBV2 combines with J gene TRBJ1-2; D perhaps matches TRBD1 (6 bases). Trimming stripped 4 bases from V and 2 bases from J, with 8 bases between. The CDR3 covers 13 residues. The germline gives CDR1 SNHLY, CDR2 FYNNEI. CDR3 sequence reads: CASSGTENYGYTF. The CDR3 bases are TGTGCCAGCAGTGGGACAGAGAACTATGGCTACACCTTC.

The chain has TRBV7-9 and TRBJ1-1; 7 positions match TRBD1. The CDR3 loop spans 16 amino acids. The V gene end was trimmed by 3 bases and the J gene end by 1 base; junction bases not matched to a gene: 8. Germline assignment: CDR1 SEHNR and CDR2 FQNEAQ (reference sequence). The CDR3 loop is CASSFRGQLKNTEAFF. CDR3 nucleotides: TGTGCCAGCAGCTTTAGGGGACAGCTAAAGAACACTGAAGCTTTCTTT.

The V and J genes are TRBV6-6 and TRBJ1-4; TRBD1 might be the D (5 bases). Germline-derived CDR1 and CDR2 are MNHNY and SVGAGI (reference sequence). This CDR3 has 16 amino acids. V shed 6 bases and J shed 0 bases, with 14 bases lying between them. DNA of the CDR3: TGTGCCAGCAGGCCCGGGACTCTCCCAACTAATGAAAAACTGTTTTTT. Amino acid sequence: CASRPGTLPTNEKLFF.

The V and J genes are TRBV30 and TRBJ1-1; TRBD1 might be the D (5 bases). The V and J ends lost 1 base and 1 base respectively, with 13 bases between them. This CDR3 has 15 residues. Germline values: CDR1 GTSNPN, CDR2 SVGIG (reference sequence). The CDR3, as DNA: TGTGCCTGGAGTGGAAGGGGCGTGGGGAACACTGAAGCTTTCTTT. It translates to CAWSGRGVGNTEAFF.

This chain connects TRBV27 to TRBJ2-1, with a tentative D call TRBD1 (5 bases). V was clipped by 2 bases and J by 0 bases, with 11 bases between them. This CDR3 has 16 amino acids. CDR1 MNHEY and CDR2 SMNVEV come from the germline V gene (reference sequence). This CDR3 is CASSLRQLSSYNEQFF. CDR3 nucleotide sequence: TGTGCCAGCAGTTTACGACAGTTGAGCTCCTACAATGAGCAGTTCTTC.